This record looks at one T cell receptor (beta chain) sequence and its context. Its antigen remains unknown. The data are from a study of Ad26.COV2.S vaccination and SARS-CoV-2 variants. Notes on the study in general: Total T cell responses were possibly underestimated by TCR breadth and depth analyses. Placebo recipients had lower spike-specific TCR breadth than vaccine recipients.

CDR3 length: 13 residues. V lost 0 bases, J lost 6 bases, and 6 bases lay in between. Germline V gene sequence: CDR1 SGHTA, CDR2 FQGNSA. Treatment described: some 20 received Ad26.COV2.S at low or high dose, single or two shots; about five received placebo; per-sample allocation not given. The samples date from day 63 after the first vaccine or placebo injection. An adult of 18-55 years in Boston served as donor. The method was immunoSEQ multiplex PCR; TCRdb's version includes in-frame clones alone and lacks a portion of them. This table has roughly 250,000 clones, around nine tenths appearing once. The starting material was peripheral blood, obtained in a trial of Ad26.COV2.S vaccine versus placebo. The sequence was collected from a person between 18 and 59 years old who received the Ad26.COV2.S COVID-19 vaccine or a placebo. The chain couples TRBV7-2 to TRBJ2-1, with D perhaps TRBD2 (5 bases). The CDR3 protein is CASSLAGVNEQFF. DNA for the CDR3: TGTGCCAGCAGCTTAGCCGGGGTCAATGAGCAGTTCTTC.